The clone carrying this T cell receptor beta chain was counted only a few times. The data stem from a study of blood T cell repertoires in COVID-19. As for the study in general: The study drew acute and convalescent COVID-19 samples from the United States, Italy and Spain. T cells, B-cell-depleted T cells, or PBMCs provided the cDNA or gDNA that served as material.

In the source study's methods: Estimation of nucleated cell counts was performed using reference gene primer amplification. TCRdb's table, derived via immunoSEQ multiplex PCR, lists solely in-frame clones and lacks some. Clone size and the V and J calls come from that table; the DNA yielded D and trimming. The sample shows about 43,000 clones, about 87% of them seen only once. This TCR came from a man aged 55 to 70 with active COVID-19. Source material: peripheral blood.

Written as DNA, the CDR3 is TGCGCCAGCAGCTTGGGGTCAACAGGGCTCGGGGAGACCCAGTACTTC. This encodes CASSLGSTGLGETQYF. The gene calls are TRBV5-1 and TRBJ2-5; a possible D gene is TRBD1 (6 bases). V dropped 0 bases and J dropped 5 bases, with 17 bases sitting between them. The CDR3 spans 16 residues. CDR1 and CDR2 from the germline V gene are SGHRS and YFSETQ.